This TCR beta chain was documented in a study of human T cells and chemical hapten exposure. Turning to the study itself: Yields of TCR per sample differed, chiefly owing to small differences in pooled library volume. Findings and limits, study-wide: Donors' alopecia may make their immune response differ from healthy people's.

The CDR3 covers 12 residues. From germline, CDR1 is LNHNV and CDR2 YYDKDF (reference sequence). Trimming stripped 5 bases from V and 9 bases from J, with 14 bases between. Worth noting for this clonotype: What it binds is unknown. A much bigger clone sits one base away, suggesting this may be a read error.

The library labeled individual cDNA molecules by adding unique molecular identifiers to them. TCRdb fed the RACE reads into MiXCR, producing one record per CDR3 protein. The table lists tens of thousands of distinct CDR3 sequences, roughly 7.1% of them singletons, with about 1.4% in the top ten. Time point of the sample: patch test 1, 2 weeks after DPC sensitization. Specified treatment: therapeutic diphenylcyclopropenone sensitization with weekly scalp DPC. Investigators collected blood before applying each patch test. This TCR was sampled from a woman between 25 and 40 years old with alopecia areata. Some clones in this sample may be carry-over from other donors' samples. V and J are TRBV15 and TRBJ2-7; D may be TRBD1 or TRBD2 (5 bases each). Specimen: whole blood, collected in connection with sensitization to the hapten diphenylcyclopropenone (DPC). CDR3 residues: CATSGTGTGQYF. The CDR3 coding sequence is TGTGCCACCAGCGGCACCGGGACGGGGCAGTACTTC.